Included here is one TCR beta chain sequence, with context. Its antigen target is currently unknown. No much larger clone is present one base from it, and per-base qualities are unavailable. The sample originates from a study of early T cells in non-severe SARS-CoV-2 infection (dated by TCRdb to the early 2020s). Study-level background: Because TCR sequencing was done on bulk RNA from unsorted whole blood, the alpha and beta chains could not be paired. What the research found in general, with its limitations: VDJdb matching was skewed toward anti-spike CD8 responses, so virus-specific expansions were likely underestimated and private and CD4 specificities were missed.

Receptor libraries were prepared by 5' RACE. For sequencing, a NextSeq 500 was employed. To correct for sequencing error and PCR bias, the TCR library protocol tagged individual cDNA molecules with unique molecular identifiers. Sequencing covered both TCR alpha and beta chains, and within each sample the abundances of alpha and beta sequences were tightly co-correlated. Per the source publication's procedure: V gene, J gene and CDR3 annotation of TCR sequences was performed with Decombinator V4. Expanded TCRs were defined as changing significantly between any two time points under a Poisson model with p below 0.0001. TCR abundances were normalised to the total number of TCRs sequenced per sample and expressed as counts per million. MAIT TCRs were defined by TRAV1-2 paired with TRAJ12, TRAJ20 or TRAJ33, and iNKT TCRs by TRAV10 paired with TRAJ18. VDJdb, accessed on 1 November 2021, was searched for TCRs annotated for CMV, EBV and SARS-CoV-2, and TCRs annotated for more than one antigen were excluded. Clones were called with MiXCR by TCRdb after fastp trimmed the public reads at Q25, and only in-frame beta chains were retained. Entries are consolidated by CDR3 protein sequence, retaining the most common genes and DNA. V and J calls and clone size were set by TCRdb, not the authors. The sample includes around 70,000 distinct CDR3 sequences, with approximately 9.2% observed a single time. The ten largest clonotypes hold 3.2% of the sample.

Set within a cohort of healthcare workers in London, UK, this nested case-control study involved weekly PCR testing of nasopharyngeal swabs along with blood sampling. Healthcare workers were recruited during the week of the UK lockdown, between 23 and 31 March 2020, and followed weekly for up to 16 weeks. Between the V and J ends, shortened by 0 bases and 8 bases respectively, the junction contains 10 bases. Including the terminal cysteine and phenylalanine, the CDR3 comprises 12 residues. Of all the DNA, just the CDR3 is kept, 36 bases in frame from base 1. CDR1 DFQATT and CDR2 SNEGSKA were looked up in the germline V gene (reference sequence).

The sequenced material came from whole blood. This clonotype originated in an adult who was a healthcare worker with PCR-confirmed SARS-CoV-2 infection or an uninfected control (not recorded which). The rearrangement joined TRBV20-1 to TRBJ1-2; the D gene is not confidently resolved. The CDR3 region: CSARDHKDGYTF. In nucleotides, the sequence is TGCAGTGCTAGAGATCACAAGGACGGCTACACCTTC.